This T cell receptor beta chain appears in the sequencing data of a study of blood T cell repertoires in COVID-19. Study-level information: Sites across the United States, Italy and Spain contributed samples from acute and convalescent COVID-19.

Original processing methods: How many nucleated cells were present was estimated from reference gene primer amplification. Sequencing used immunoSEQ multiplex PCR; TCRdb keeps in-frame clones, though not all of them. That table is the source of V, J and clone size, and D and trimming were worked out from the DNA. The sample contains over 250,000 clones, roughly 90% of which appear only once. With 4 bases clipped from V and 8 bases from J, the junction kept 7 bases outside the gene matches. CDR3 length: 15 amino acids. CDR1 is SGDLS and CDR2 is YYNGEE in the germline V gene. Sample: peripheral blood. This chain uses TRBV9 with TRBJ1-6; 9 bases match TRBD1. This clonotype originated in a man between 60 and 75 years old who had recovered from COVID-19. This CDR3 reads CASSPEDRGDSPLHF. The DNA of the CDR3 is TGTGCCAGCAGCCCCGAAGACAGGGGGGATTCACCCCTCCACTTT.